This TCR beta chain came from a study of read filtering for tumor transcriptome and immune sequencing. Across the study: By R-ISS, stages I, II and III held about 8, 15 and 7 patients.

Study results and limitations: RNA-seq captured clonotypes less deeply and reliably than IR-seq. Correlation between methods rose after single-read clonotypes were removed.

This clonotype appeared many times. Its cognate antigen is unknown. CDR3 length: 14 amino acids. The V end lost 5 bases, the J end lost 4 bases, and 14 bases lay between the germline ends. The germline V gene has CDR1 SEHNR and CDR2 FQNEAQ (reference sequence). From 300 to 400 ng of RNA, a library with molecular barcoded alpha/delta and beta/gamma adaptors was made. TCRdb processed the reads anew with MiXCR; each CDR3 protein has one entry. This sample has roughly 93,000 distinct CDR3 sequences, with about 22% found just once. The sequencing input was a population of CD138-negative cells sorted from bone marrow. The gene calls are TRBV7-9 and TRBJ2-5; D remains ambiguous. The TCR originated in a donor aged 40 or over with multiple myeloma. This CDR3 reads CASSPPSAPETQYF. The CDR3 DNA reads TGTGCCAGCAGCCCGCCTAGTGCCCCAGAGACCCAGTACTTC.